This T cell receptor (beta chain) stems from a study of blood T cell repertoires in COVID-19. The germline gives CDR1 SNHLY, CDR2 FYNNEI. V gave up 4 bases and J gave up 6 bases, with 13 bases separating them. CDR3 size: 14 residues. Under the authors' procedure: Reference gene primer amplification gave nucleated cell count estimates. Sequenced by immunoSEQ multiplex PCR; TCRdb stores in-frame clones only, minus some. V and J calls and clone size follow that table, whereas D and trimming were derived from the DNA. The repertoire holds 300,000 to 400,000 clones, with over 70% as singletons. The chain employs TRBV2 and TRBJ2-1, with D tentatively TRBD1 (6 bases). The TCR sequence derives from a man in his thirties or forties who had recovered from COVID-19. The specimen was PBMCs or T cells enriched from blood (not recorded which). The CDR3 DNA reads TGTGCCAGCAGTGGCACCGGGACACTCAATGAGCAGTTCTTC. Translated, it gives CASSGTGTLNEQFF.